This TCR beta chain emerged from a study of blood T cell repertoires in COVID-19. Study overall: Sources were T cells, B-cell-depleted T cells, or PBMCs; the material itself was cDNA or gDNA.

Assay: immunoSEQ multiplex PCR; the TCRdb copy retains only in-frame clones and omits some. The table lists 90,000 or so clones, 89% of them singletons. From germline, CDR1 is SGDLS and CDR2 YYNGEE. The CDR3 is 15 amino acids. Between the trimmed V and J ends, which lost 2 bases and 4 bases, there was a span of 13 bases. This TCR was recovered from a woman aged 80 or over with active COVID-19. V and J are TRBV9 and TRBJ2-1; D may be TRBD1 (6 bases). The sample taken for sequencing was peripheral blood. The CDR3 DNA reads TGTGCCAGCAGCGTGACAGGTGCTACTTACAATGAGCAGTTCTTC. Its translation is CASSVTGATYNEQFF.